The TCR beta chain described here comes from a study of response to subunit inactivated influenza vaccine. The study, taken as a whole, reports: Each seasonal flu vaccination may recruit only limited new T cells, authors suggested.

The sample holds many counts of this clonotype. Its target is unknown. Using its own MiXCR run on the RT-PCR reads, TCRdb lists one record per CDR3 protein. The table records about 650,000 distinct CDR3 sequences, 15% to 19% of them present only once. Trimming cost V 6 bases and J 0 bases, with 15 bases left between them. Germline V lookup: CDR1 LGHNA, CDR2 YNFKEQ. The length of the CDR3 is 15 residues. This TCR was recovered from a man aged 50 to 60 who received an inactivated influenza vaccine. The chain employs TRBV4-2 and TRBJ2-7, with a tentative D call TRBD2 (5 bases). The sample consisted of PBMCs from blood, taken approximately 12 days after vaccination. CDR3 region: CASRPEGTVSYEQYF. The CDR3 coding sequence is TGTGCCAGCAGGCCCGAGGGTACAGTCTCCTACGAGCAGTACTTC.